These 25 T cell receptor beta chains came from one sample sequenced in a study of blood T cell repertoires in COVID-19. The protocol was immunoSEQ multiplex PCR, while the TCRdb copy is restricted to in-frame clones and leaves out a portion. Among about 390,000 clones listed, approximately 87% were seen once. The sample taken for sequencing was peripheral blood. These receptors all come from a woman aged 55-70 years with COVID-19, enrolled during active disease.

The chain combines TRBV4-1 with TRBJ1-5; 7 nucleotides match TRBD1. J was trimmed by 4 bases and V by 0 bases; bases with no gene match: 9. This CDR3 region has 17 residues. Looked up from germline, CDR1 is MGHRA and CDR2 is YSYEKL. CDR3 coding DNA: TGCGCCAGCAGCCAAGATGACGTCCCAGGGGGGAATCAGCCCCAGCATTTT. Translation gives CASSQDDVPGGNQPQHF.

The chain is built from TRBV6-6 and TRBJ2-7, with 9 bases lining up with TRBD1. The CDR3 totals 12 residues. In germline, CDR1 is MNHNY, CDR2 SVGAGI (reference sequence). V was clipped by 7 bases and J by 4 bases; unmatched bases: 2. DNA for the CDR3: TGTGCCAGCAAGGGGACAGGGTACGAGCAGTACTTC. Translating it yields CASKGTGYEQYF.

The J gene is TRBJ1-3, the V gene TRBV5-5; a possible D gene is TRBD1 (6 bases). The length of the CDR3 is 16 residues. Looked up from germline, CDR1 is SGHKS and CDR2 is YYEKEE (reference sequence). V lost 0 bases to trimming and J lost 0 bases, with 10 bases between them. DNA for the CDR3: TGTGCCAGCAGCTTGGCAGGGGATAGCTCTGGAAACACCATATATTTT. Translation: CASSLAGDSSGNTIYF. Supplemented by reference TRBV5-5 and TRBJ1-3, the full variable domain reads DAGVTQSPTHLIKTRGQQVTLRCSPISGHKSVSWYQQVLGQGPQFIFQYYEKEERGRGNFPDRFSARQFPNYSSELNVNALLLGDSALYLCASSLAGDSSGNTIYFGEGSWLTVV.

Concerning this clone itself: The same CDR3 can be traced to other DNA sequences in this sample. The rearrangement links TRBV7-9 to TRBJ1-2; 7 bases line up with TRBD1. Germline CDR1 is SEHNR and CDR2 is FQNEAQ (reference sequence). The CDR3 contains 12 residues. J was trimmed by 4 bases and V by 5 bases; bases with no gene match: 1. In nucleotides, the CDR3 is TGTGCCAGCAGCCGGGACAGCTATGGCTACACCTTC. Amino acid sequence: CASSRDSYGYTF.

The chain employs TRBV4-1 and TRBJ2-7; perhaps TRBD1 as D (7 bases). Germline CDR1 is MGHRA and CDR2 is YSYEKL. The length of the CDR3 is 14 residues. Trimming shortened V by 0 bases and J by 5 bases, and 11 bases separated the two germline ends. DNA for the CDR3: TGCGCCAGCAGCCAAGACAGGGGGGCGGACGAGCAGTACTTC. It encodes CASSQDRGADEQYF.

V and J are TRBV11-3 and TRBJ1-1; TRBD1 might be the D (6 bases). V lost 5 bases and J lost 1, with 14 bases in between. The CDR3 contains 15 residues. The V gene's germline CDR1 is SGHNT and CDR2 YENEEA. CDR3 DNA sequence: TGTGCCAGCAGCCACGGGGGGGCGCGGAACACTGAAGCTTTCTTT. Amino acid sequence: CASSHGGARNTEAFF.

A note on this clone: In the same sample, other DNA sequences code for this CDR3. This chain links TRBV5-1 with TRBJ2-7; 8 bases align to TRBD1. The CDR3 sequence is 14 residues long. V was clipped by 5 bases and J by 3 bases; unmatched bases: 7. CDR1 is SGHRS, CDR2 YFSETQ, per germline. In DNA, the CDR3 is TGCGCCAGCAGTTTAAGACAGGGGAGCTACGAGCAGTACTTC. This encodes CASSLRQGSYEQYF.

The V gene is TRBV3-1 (or the pseudogene TRBV3-2), the J gene TRBJ2-1; no clear D. The germline V and J ends were trimmed by 4 bases and 0 bases, with 16 bases remaining between them. The CDR3 is 17 amino acids. Germline V gives CDR1 LGHDT, CDR2 YNNKEL (reference sequence). CDR3 region: CASSRLRSATSYNEQFF. Written as DNA, the CDR3 is TGTGCCAGCAGCCGCCTTAGAAGCGCTACCTCCTACAATGAGCAGTTCTTC.

The chain joins TRBV6-6 to TRBJ1-2; 7 bases match TRBD1. Germline V gives CDR1 MNHNY, CDR2 SVGAGI (reference sequence). The length of the CDR3 is 17 residues. With V trimmed by 5 bases and J by 2 bases, 14 bases remained unmatched. The CDR3 spells CASSQRDSQTYNYGYTF. The CDR3 DNA reads TGTGCCAGCAGTCAAAGGGACAGCCAAACCTACAACTATGGCTACACCTTC.

The V gene is TRBV15, the J gene TRBJ1-2; possibly TRBD1 for D (5 bases). Deletions cut 6 bases from V and 8 bases from J, with 16 bases between. The CDR3 is made up of 13 amino acids. Germline assignment: CDR1 LNHNV and CDR2 YYDKDF (reference sequence). This CDR3 is CATSLGGRGGYTF. The CDR3 DNA reads as TGTGCCACCAGTCTGGGAGGGAGGGGCGGCTACACCTTC. The variable domain in full, with the rest retrieved from reference TRBV15 and TRBJ1-2, is DAMVIQNPRYQVTQFGKPVTLSCSQTLNHNVMYWYQQKSSQAPKLLFHYYDKDFNNEADTPDNFQSRRPNTSFCFLDIRSPGLGDTAMYLCATSLGGRGGYTFGSGTRLTVV.

The CDR3 is CASSYEEETQYF. For the CDR3, the DNA is TGTGCCAGCAGTTATGAGGAGGAGACCCAGTACTTC. The genes are TRBV25-1 and TRBJ2-5; D gene uncertain. Trimming pared 5 bases from V and 5 bases from J, leaving 9 bases between. The CDR3 consists of 12 residues. Germline V gives CDR1 MGHDK, CDR2 SYGVNS. Full variable domain (outside the CDR3, taken from reference TRBV25-1 and TRBJ2-5): EADIYQTPRYLVIGTGKKITLECSQTMGHDKMYWYQQDPGMELHLIHYSYGVNSTEKGDLSSESTVSRIRTEHFPLTLESARPSHTSQYLCASSYEEETQYFGPGTRLLVL.

As regards this clone: Mismatch with germline at one junction end may stem from a read error. This chain joins TRBV5-1 and TRBJ2-1; D perhaps matches TRBD2 (6 bases). The CDR3 is 15 residues long. Germline CDR1 reads SGHRS; CDR2 reads YFSETQ. The CDR3 spells CASSLALPDYDEQFF. DNA for the CDR3: TGCGCCAGCAGCTTGGCTTTACCGGACTACGATGAGCAGTTCTTC.

This clone showed up just once. The V gene is TRBV3-1 (or the pseudogene TRBV3-2), the J gene TRBJ2-5, with TRBD2 matching 8 bases. Germline V CDR1 and CDR2: LGHDT, YNNKEL (reference sequence). Germline trimming cut 0 bases from V and 2 bases from J; bases unmatched to any gene: 14. The CDR3 spans 19 residues. CDR3 sequence: CASSQEGWLAGGGQETQYF. DNA of the CDR3: TGTGCCAGCAGCCAAGAGGGCTGGTTGGCGGGGGGAGGGCAAGAGACCCAGTACTTC.

The CDR3 DNA sequence: TGTGCCAGCTCACCACAGGGGTGGGTTGAGCAGTTCTTC. This encodes CASSPQGWVEQFF. The rearrangement links TRBV18 to TRBJ2-1; D perhaps matches TRBD1 (5 bases). The length of the CDR3 is 13 residues. Trimming left V 1 base short and J 9 bases short, with 10 bases between. CDR1 is KGHSH and CDR2 is LQKENI in the germline V gene.

The CDR3, as DNA: TGTGCCAGCAGCTCCGGGACTAGCGGGTCATCTAGCACAGATACGCAGTATTTT. It translates to CASSSGTSGSSSTDTQYF. The V and J genes are TRBV11-3 and TRBJ2-3; TRBD2 aligns across 12 bases. The length of the CDR3 is 18 residues. Germline CDR1 is SGHNT and CDR2 is YENEEA. Losses at the gene ends were 4 bases for V and 0 bases for J; bases not matched to a gene: 8. Supplemented by reference TRBV11-3 and TRBJ2-3, the full variable domain reads EAGVVQSPRYKIIEKKQPVAFWCNPISGHNTLYWYLQNLGQGPELLIRYENEEAVDDSQLPKDRFSAERLKGVDSTLKIQPAELGDSAVYLCASSSGTSGSSSTDTQYFGPGTRLTVL.

This chain uses TRBV6-1 with TRBJ1-6; weak D call: TRBD1 (5 bases). The CDR3 is 17 residues long. V lost 3 bases and J lost 11, with 23 bases in between. CDR1 is MNHNS, CDR2 SASEGT, per germline. The CDR3 region is CASSEGPGRLSGAPLHF. The CDR3 DNA reads as TGTGCCAGCAGTGAGGGTCCAGGGAGGTTGTCTGGGGCACCCCTCCACTTT.

The chain joins TRBV6-4 to TRBJ1-6; 9 positions match TRBD1. The V and J ends lost 0 bases and 7 bases, in that order; junction bases with no gene match: 1. This CDR3 contains 15 residues. The germline gives CDR1 MRHNA, CDR2 SNTAGT. The CDR3 nucleotides read TGTGCCAGCAGTGACTCCGGGACAGGGAATTCACCCCTCCACTTT. Translation: CASSDSGTGNSPLHF.

The rearrangement joins TRBV19 to TRBJ2-6; 8 bases match TRBD1. The ends lost 0 bases at V and 7 bases at J; junction bases unmatched: 5. Germline lookup yields CDR1 LNHDA and CDR2 SQIVND (reference sequence). This CDR3 is built from 16 residues. CDR3 sequence: CASSIDGQGLANVLTF. The CDR3 bases are TGTGCCAGTAGTATAGATGGACAGGGTCTAGCCAACGTCCTGACTTTC.

The chain recombines TRBV28 with TRBJ1-6; 8 bases agree with TRBD1. Germline CDR1 and CDR2: MDHEN and SYDVKM. V trimming: 6 bases; J trimming: 6 bases; junction bases outside the gene matches: 13. CDR3 length equals 17 residues. The CDR3, as DNA: TGTGCCAGCAGCACTGATGCAGGGGGCGTGCTTAATTCACCCCTCCACTTT. Protein sequence: CASSTDAGGVLNSPLHF.

This clone was counted a single time. The V and J genes are TRBV28 and TRBJ1-6, with 7 bases aligning to TRBD1. Trimming removed 6 bases from V and 0 bases from J; junction bases left unmatched: 11. This CDR3 spans 18 amino acids. Per the germline V gene, CDR1 is MDHEN and CDR2 is SYDVKM. CDR3 DNA sequence: TGTGCCAGCAGCCCGGACAGGTCTTTTGACTCCTATAATTCACCCCTCCACTTT. This translates into CASSPDRSFDSYNSPLHF.

The chain uses TRBV6-5 and TRBJ1-2, with TRBD1 as a possible D gene (6 bases). The V end was cut by 0 bases, the J end by 3 bases, with 14 bases between. Germline CDR1 reads MNHEY; CDR2 reads SVGAGI. The CDR3 runs 16 residues. CDR3 sequence reads: CASSYSGTLPYYGYTF. CDR3 bases: TGTGCCAGCAGTTACTCGGGGACACTCCCTTACTATGGCTACACCTTC.

The chain employs TRBV5-5 and TRBJ2-7; 7 bases map to TRBD1. Germline loops: CDR1 SGHKS, CDR2 YYEKEE (reference sequence). With 2 bases clipped from V and 3 bases from J, the junction kept 8 bases outside the gene matches. The CDR3 is made up of 15 amino acids. The CDR3 region has the DNA TGTGCCAGCAGCTTAGGCCCGGGACAGATCTACGAGCAGTACTTC. Translation gives CASSLGPGQIYEQYF.

The chain is built from TRBV5-1 and TRBJ2-3, with 12 positions matching TRBD2. Germline CDR1 SGHRS, CDR2 YFSETQ. This CDR3 has 14 residues. V lost 3 bases, J lost 6 bases, and 2 bases stayed unmatched. The CDR3 coding sequence is TGCGCCAGCAGCTCCGGGACTAGCGGGGATACGCAGTATTTT. Its translation: CASSSGTSGDTQYF.

Written as DNA, the CDR3 is TGTGCCAGCAGCCCTGGGCCCCCTGGGGAGACCCAGTACTTC. Encoded protein: CASSPGPPGETQYF. The genes are TRBV6-6 and TRBJ2-5; D unclear. Looked up from germline, CDR1 is MNHNY and CDR2 is SVGAGI (reference sequence). CDR3 length: 14 amino acids. V lost 6 bases to trimming and J lost 5 bases, with 16 bases between them.

The rearrangement joins TRBV14 to TRBJ1-4; 7 nucleotides agree with TRBD1. Trimming removed 1 base from V and 6 bases from J; junction bases left unmatched: 5. The CDR3 consists of 15 residues. The germline gives CDR1 SGHDN, CDR2 FVKESK. This chain's CDR3 is CASSQGGQVYEKLFF. CDR3 nucleotides: TGTGCCAGCAGCCAAGGAGGACAGGTTTATGAAAAACTGTTTTTT.